This paragraph reports one TCR beta chain. As yet, its antigen is unknown. TCRdb recomputed calls from the reads with MiXCR, one row per CDR3 protein. The sample records about 830,000 distinct CDR3 sequences, about 31% being singletons. V was clipped by 6 bases and J by 0 bases, with 6 bases between them. The CDR3 extends over 13 amino acids. Germline-derived CDR1 and CDR2 are MNHNY and SVGAGI (reference sequence). These data are taken from a study of T cell repertoires in cytomegalovirus infection. Study information: CMV epitopes in the study were HLA-C-restricted (recently identified) and HLA-B-restricted (well studied). Study-wide results and caveats: Dominating the ex vivo response were HLA-C-restricted CMV-specific TCR beta clonotypes.

J is TRBJ1-5 and V is TRBV6-6; D not resolved. The TCR comes from a human donor in good health (CMV status not recorded). Some clones in this sample may be carry-over from other donors' samples. The specimen was cultured CD8+ T cells from PBMCs, collected from culture after CMV antigen stimulation. In nucleotides, the CDR3 is TGTGCCAGCAGGCCATATAGCAATCAGCCCCAGCATTTT. Its translation: CASRPYSNQPQHF.